A selection of T cell receptor beta chains follows, all from one sample in a study of T cell changes during pregnancy in multiple sclerosis. Data came from immunoSEQ multiplex PCR; TCRdb stores just in-frame clones and leaves some out. The table has tens of thousands of clones, about 92% seen once; the top ten hold around 1.9%. Sample: peripheral blood, taken in the second trimester of pregnancy. The receptors originated from a female donor with multiple sclerosis, enrolled in a pregnancy study. The conserved cysteine and the conserved F or W are not part of the CDR3 here. Each record gives: V gene, J gene, CDR3 protein.

TRBV14	TRBJ2-3	ASSQVLTSGPDTQY
TRBV18	TRBJ2-1	ASSPSPVWGDLYNEQF
TRBV7-9	TRBJ2-7	ASSRWTGLREQY
TRBV5-1	TRBJ2-1	ASSSGTSGYNEQF
TRBV11-3	TRBJ1-4	ASSGDRGEEKLF
TRBV7-9	TRBJ2-3	ASSPESGDTQY
TRBV19	TRBJ2-6	ASSIGGSSGANVLT
TRBV6-1	TRBJ1-1	ASSEATGSGAF
TRBV6-5	TRBJ2-7	ASSLTGGARSYEQY
TRBV27	TRBJ2-3	ASSLFGGADTQY
TRBV19	TRBJ2-5	ASSIISGGQETQY
TRBV4-2	TRBJ2-2	ASSFLAGESGELF